This T cell receptor (beta chain) was sequenced during a study of cytomegalovirus exposure and HLA in healthy donors. The PCR made use of 60 Vbeta and 13 Jbeta primers. The protocol was immunoSEQ multiplex PCR, while the TCRdb copy is restricted to in-frame clones and leaves out a portion. The sample carries some 54,000 clones, over 70% recorded once. Germline V gene data show CDR1 as SGHTA and CDR2 as FQGNSA. The CDR3 has 14 amino acids. V lost 1 base to trimming and J lost 1 base, with 7 bases between them. Findings and caveats of the study: Most likely, a cluster of highly shared sequence variants arose as a sequencing artifact. Later analysis placed DRB1 highest and HLA-C lowest in TCR association rates, which differed by HLA locus. With later analysis, a missense DCLRE1C variant became linked to TCR beta V- and J-gene trimming.

For this clone: Its antigen is undetermined.

This receptor was taken from a young man in good health and CMV-seronegative. The sequenced material came from PBMCs. The chain employs TRBV7-2 and TRBJ1-1, with D possibly being TRBD1 (5 bases). The CDR3 DNA reads as TGTGCCAGCAGCTTAGGACAGAGGAACACTGAAGCTTTCTTT. Its protein product is CASSLGQRNTEAFF.